This is a list of T cell receptor beta chains from one sample in a study of blood T cell repertoires in COVID-19. Libraries were prepared by immunoSEQ multiplex PCR; TCRdb keeps only in-frame clonotypes and omits some of them. The sample carries tens of thousands of clones, around 88% recorded once. The specimen sequenced was peripheral blood. The receptors come from a woman aged 60-75 years with acute or convalescent COVID-19. Both conserved end residues are part of each CDR3. D genes are given only for firm matches. Rows give clone size only sometimes, using once, few, many, or a class for an expanded clone.

V	length	size	D	J	DNA	CDR3
TRBV6-5	15	.	TRBD2	TRBJ2-2	TGTGCCAGCAGCCGCGGGGGGACGAACACCGGGGAGCTGTTTTTT	CASSRGGTNTGELFF
TRBV19	13	.	TRBD1	TRBJ1-3	TGTGCCAGTAACAGGGGTGGTGGAAACACCATATATTTT	CASNRGGGNTIYF
TRBV5-1	15	.	TRBD1	TRBJ1-6	TGCGCCAGCAGCCCCGGGACAGGGGTAGATTCACCCCTCCACTTT	CASSPGTGVDSPLHF
TRBV5-4	15	few	TRBD2	TRBJ2-3	TGTGCCAGCAGATCATCTAGCGGGAGGACAGATACGCAGTATTTT	CASRSSSGRTDTQYF
TRBV11-3	11	.	.	TRBJ2-1	TGTGCCAGCAGCTTAGGAGGTGAGCAGTTCTTC	CASSLGGEQFF
TRBV5-1	13	.	TRBD1	TRBJ1-1	TGCGCCAGCAGCTTGGGGACAGGGGGTGAAGCTTTCTTT	CASSLGTGGEAFF
TRBV10-2	14	.	.	TRBJ1-6	TGCGCCAGCAGTGAGCGCGGGGGGCAGGCACCCCTCCACTTT	CASSERGGQAPLHF
TRBV7-9	15	.	.	TRBJ2-3	TGTGCCAGCAGCTTACCGAAAGGGGGCACAGATACGCAGTATTTT	CASSLPKGGTDTQYF
TRBV5-1	14	.	TRBD2	TRBJ2-1	TGCGCCAGCAGCATTAGCGGGAGGAACAATGAGCAGTTCTTC	CASSISGRNNEQFF
TRBV12-3/TRBV12-4	11	.	.	TRBJ1-5	TGTGCCAGCAGTTTTTCCGGGCCCCAGCATTTT	CASSFSGPQHF
TRBV19	14	.	TRBD2	TRBJ2-1	TGTGCCAGTACTGGGACTAGCGGGAGAGGCGAGCAGTTCTTC	CASTGTSGRGEQFF
TRBV5-1	15	.	TRBD2	TRBJ2-1	TGCGCCAGCAGCCTCGGACTAGCGGGAGTTCATGAGCAGTTCTTC	CASSLGLAGVHEQFF
TRBV30	14	.	TRBD2	TRBJ2-1	TGTGCCTGGAGTGGGGGACTAGAGACGAATGAGCAGTTCTTC	CAWSGGLETNEQFF
TRBV6-5	13	.	.	TRBJ1-1	TGTGCCAGCTGTTTGGGGGCCATCACTGAAGCTTTCTTT	CASCLGAITEAFF
TRBV5-6	14	few	TRBD2	TRBJ2-7	TGTGCCAGCAGCTTGACACTAGCGGCCTACGAGCAGTACTTC	CASSLTLAAYEQYF